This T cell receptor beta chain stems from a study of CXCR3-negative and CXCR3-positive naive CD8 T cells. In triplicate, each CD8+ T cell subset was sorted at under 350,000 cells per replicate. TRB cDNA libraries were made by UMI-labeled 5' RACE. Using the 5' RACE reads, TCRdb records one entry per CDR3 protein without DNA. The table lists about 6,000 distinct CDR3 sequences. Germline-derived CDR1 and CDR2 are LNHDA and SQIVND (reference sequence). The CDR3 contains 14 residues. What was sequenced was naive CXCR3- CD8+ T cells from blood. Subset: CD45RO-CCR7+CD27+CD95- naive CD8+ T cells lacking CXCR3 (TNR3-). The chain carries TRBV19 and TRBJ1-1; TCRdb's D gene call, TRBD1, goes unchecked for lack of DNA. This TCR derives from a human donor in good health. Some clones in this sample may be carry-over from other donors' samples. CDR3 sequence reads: CASTTDRVISEAFF.